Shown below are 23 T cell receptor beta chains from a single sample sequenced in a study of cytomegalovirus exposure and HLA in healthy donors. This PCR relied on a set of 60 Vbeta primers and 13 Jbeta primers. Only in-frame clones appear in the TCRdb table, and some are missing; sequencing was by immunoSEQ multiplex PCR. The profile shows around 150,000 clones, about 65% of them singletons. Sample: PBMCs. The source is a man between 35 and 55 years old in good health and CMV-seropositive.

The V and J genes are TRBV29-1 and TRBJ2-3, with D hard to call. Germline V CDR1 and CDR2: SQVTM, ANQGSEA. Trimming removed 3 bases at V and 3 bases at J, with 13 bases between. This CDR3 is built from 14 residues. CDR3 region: CSVDPGLVTDTQYF. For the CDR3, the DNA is TGCAGCGTTGACCCCGGGTTAGTTACAGATACGCAGTATTTT.

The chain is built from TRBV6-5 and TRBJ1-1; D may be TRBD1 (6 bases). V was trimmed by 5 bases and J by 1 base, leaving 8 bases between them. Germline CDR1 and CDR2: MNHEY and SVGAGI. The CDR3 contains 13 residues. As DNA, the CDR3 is TGTGCCAGCAGTGAACAGGGGAACACTGAAGCTTTCTTT. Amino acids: CASSEQGNTEAFF.

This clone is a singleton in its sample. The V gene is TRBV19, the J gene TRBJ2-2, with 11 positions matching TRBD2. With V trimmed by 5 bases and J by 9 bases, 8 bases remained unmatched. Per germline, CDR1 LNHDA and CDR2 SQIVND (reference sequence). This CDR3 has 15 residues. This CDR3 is CASSGLTSGARELFF. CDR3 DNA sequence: TGTGCCAGTAGTGGCCTGACTAGCGGGGCCCGGGAGCTGTTTTTT.

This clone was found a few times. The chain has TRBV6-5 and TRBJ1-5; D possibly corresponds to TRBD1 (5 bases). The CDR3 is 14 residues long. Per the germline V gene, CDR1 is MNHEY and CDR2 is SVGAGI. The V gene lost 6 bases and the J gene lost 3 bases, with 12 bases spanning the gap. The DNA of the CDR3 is TGTGCCAGCAGCCTCAACAGGAACAATCAGCCCCAGCATTTT. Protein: CASSLNRNNQPQHF.

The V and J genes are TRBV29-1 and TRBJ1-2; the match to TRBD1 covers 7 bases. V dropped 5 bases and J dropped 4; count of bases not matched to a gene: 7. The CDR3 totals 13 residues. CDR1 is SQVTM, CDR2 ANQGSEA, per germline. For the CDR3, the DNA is TGCAGCGTTCTGACAGGGTCGAGCTATGGCTACACCTTC. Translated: CSVLTGSSYGYTF.

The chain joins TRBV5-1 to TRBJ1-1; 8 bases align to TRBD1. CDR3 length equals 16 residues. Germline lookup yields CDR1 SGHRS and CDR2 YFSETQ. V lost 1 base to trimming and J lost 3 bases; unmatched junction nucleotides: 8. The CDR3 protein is CASSLSHQGADTEAFF. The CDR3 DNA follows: TGCGCCAGCAGCTTGTCGCACCAGGGGGCTGACACTGAAGCTTTCTTT.

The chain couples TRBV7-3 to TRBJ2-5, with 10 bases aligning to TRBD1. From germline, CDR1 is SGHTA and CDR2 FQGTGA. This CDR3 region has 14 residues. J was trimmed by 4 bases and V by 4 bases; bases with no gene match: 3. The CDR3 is CASSSTGGGETQYF. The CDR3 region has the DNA TGTGCCAGCAGCTCGACAGGGGGCGGAGAGACCCAGTACTTC.

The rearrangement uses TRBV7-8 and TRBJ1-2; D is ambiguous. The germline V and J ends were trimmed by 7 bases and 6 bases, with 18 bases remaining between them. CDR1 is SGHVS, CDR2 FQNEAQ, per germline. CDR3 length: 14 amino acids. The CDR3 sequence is CASTLLWEGNGYTF. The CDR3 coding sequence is TGTGCCAGCACCCTTCTTTGGGAGGGAAATGGCTACACCTTC.

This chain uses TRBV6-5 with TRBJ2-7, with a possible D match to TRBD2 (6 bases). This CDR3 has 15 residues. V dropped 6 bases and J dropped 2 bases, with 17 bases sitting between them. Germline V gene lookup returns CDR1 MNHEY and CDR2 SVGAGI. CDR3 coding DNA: TGTGCCAGCAGCCTAACTGGGACTCGGACCTACGAGCAGTACTTC. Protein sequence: CASSLTGTRTYEQYF.

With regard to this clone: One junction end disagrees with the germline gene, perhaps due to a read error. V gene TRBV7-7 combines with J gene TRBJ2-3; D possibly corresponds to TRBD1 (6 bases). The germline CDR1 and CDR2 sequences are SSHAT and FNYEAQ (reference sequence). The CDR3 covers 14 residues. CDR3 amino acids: CASSLGTTTDTQYF. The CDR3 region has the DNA TGTGCTAGCAGCTTGGGGACAACCACAGATACGCAGTATTTT.

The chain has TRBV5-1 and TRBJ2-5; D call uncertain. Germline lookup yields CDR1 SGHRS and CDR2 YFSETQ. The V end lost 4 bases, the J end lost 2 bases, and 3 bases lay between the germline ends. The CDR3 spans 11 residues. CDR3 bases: TGCGCCAGCAGCCAACAAGAGACCCAGTACTTC. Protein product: CASSQQETQYF.

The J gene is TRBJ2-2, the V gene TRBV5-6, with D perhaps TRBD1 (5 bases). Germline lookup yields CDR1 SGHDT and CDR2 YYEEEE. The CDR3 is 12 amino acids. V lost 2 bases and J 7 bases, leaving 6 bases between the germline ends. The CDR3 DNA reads TGTGCCAGCAGCTTAGGGGTCGGGGAGCTGTTTTTT. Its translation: CASSLGVGELFF.

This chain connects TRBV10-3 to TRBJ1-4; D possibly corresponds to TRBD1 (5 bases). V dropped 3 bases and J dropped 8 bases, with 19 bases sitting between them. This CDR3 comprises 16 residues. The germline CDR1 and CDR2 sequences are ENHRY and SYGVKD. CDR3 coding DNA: TGTGCCATCAGTGAAGGCGAGGACATTCGTCGCGAAAAACTGTTTTTT. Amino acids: CAISEGEDIRREKLFF.

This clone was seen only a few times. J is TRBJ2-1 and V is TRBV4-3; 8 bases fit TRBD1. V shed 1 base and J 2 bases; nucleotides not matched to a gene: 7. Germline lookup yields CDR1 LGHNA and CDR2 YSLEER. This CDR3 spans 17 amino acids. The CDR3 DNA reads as TGCGCCAGCAGCCAAGCCCCGGACAGGGATCCCTACAATGAGCAGTTCTTC. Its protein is CASSQAPDRDPYNEQFF.

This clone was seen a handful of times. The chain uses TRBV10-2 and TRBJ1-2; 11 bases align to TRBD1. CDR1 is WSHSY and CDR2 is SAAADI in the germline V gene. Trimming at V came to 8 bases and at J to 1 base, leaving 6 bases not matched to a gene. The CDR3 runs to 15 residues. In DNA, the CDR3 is TGCGCCAGCGGCCGGGACAGGGGGTATAACTATGGCTACACCTTC. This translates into CASGRDRGYNYGYTF.

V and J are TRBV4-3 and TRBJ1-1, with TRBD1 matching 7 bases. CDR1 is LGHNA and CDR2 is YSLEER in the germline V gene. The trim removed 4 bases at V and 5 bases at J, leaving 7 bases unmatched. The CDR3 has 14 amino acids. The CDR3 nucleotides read TGCGCCAGCAGCCCCGACAGGGCGTGGACTGAAGCTTTCTTT. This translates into CASSPDRAWTEAFF.

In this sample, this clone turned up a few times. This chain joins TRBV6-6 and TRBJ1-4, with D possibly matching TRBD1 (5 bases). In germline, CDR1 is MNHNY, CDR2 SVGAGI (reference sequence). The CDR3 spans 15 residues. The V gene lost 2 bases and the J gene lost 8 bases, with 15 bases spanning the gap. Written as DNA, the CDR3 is TGTGCCAGCAGTTACCTAGGGGATGTAAGAGAAAAACTGTTTTTT. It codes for CASSYLGDVREKLFF.

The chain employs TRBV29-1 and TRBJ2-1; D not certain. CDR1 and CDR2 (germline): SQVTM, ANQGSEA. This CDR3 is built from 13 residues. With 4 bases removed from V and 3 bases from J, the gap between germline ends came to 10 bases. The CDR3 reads CSVARGLYNEQFF. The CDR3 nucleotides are TGCAGCGTTGCACGCGGCCTCTACAATGAGCAGTTCTTC.

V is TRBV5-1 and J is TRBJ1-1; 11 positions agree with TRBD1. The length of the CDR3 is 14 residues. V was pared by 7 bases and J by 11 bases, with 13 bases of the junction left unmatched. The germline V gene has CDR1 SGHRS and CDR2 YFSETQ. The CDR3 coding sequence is TGCGCCAGCTCGAGTGGGACAGGGGGAACGAGGGCTTTCTTT. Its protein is CASSSGTGGTRAFF. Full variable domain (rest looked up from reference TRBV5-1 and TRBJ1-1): KAGVTQTPRYLIKTRGQQVTLSCSPISGHRSVSWYQQTPGQGLQFLFEYFSETQRNKGNFPGRFSGRQFSNSRSEMNVSTLELGDSALYLCASSSGTGGTRAFFGQGTRLTVV.

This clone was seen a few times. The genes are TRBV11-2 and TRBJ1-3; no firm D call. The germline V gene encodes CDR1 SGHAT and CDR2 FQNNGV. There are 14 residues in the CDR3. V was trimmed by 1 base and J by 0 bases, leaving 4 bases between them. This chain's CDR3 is CASSLGVSGNTIYF. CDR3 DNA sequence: TGTGCCAGCAGCTTAGGAGTCTCTGGAAACACCATATATTTT. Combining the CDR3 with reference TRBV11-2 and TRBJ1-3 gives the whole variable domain EAGVAQSPRYKIIEKRQSVAFWCNPISGHATLYWYQQILGQGPKLLIQFQNNGVVDDSQLPKDRFSAERLKGVDSTLKIQPAKLEDSAVYLCASSLGVSGNTIYFGEGSWLTVV.

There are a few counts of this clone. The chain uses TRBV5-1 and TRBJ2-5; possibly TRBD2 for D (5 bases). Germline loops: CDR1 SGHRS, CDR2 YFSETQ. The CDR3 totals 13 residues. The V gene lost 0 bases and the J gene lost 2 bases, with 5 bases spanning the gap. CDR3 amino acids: CASSLGGQETQYF. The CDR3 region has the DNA TGCGCCAGCAGCTTGGGAGGGCAAGAGACCCAGTACTTC.

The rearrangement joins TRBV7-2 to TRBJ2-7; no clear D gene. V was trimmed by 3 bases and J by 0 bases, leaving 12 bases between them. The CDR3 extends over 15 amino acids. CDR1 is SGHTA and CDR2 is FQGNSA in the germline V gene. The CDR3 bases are TGTGCCAGCAGCTTCTTACCAATTAGCTCCTACGAGCAGTACTTC. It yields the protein CASSFLPISSYEQYF.

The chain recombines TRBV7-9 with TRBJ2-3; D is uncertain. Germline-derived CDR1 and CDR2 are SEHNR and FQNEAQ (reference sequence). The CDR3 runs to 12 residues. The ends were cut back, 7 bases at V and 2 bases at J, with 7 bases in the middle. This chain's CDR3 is CASMGYTDTQYF. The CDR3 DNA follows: TGTGCCAGCATGGGCTACACAGATACGCAGTATTTT.